The 8 T cell receptor beta chains below were found in one sample sequenced in a study of blood T cell repertoires in COVID-19. Using immunoSEQ multiplex PCR, the repertoire was profiled, and TCRdb retains in-frame clones only, with some absent. This table has 200,000 to 250,000 clones, roughly four fifths appearing once. Sequencing used peripheral blood. These receptors all come from a woman in her forties or fifties with acute or convalescent COVID-19.

The CDR3 DNA sequence: TGTGCCAGCGGCACGACAGGGACTTTCTATGGCTACACCTTC. Protein sequence: CASGTTGTFYGYTF. V and J are TRBV6-5 and TRBJ1-2, with 7 nucleotides matching TRBD1. The CDR3 loop spans 14 amino acids. The V and J ends lost 8 bases and 4 bases, in that order; junction bases with no gene match: 10. Germline loops: CDR1 MNHEY, CDR2 SVGAGI.

CDR3 bases: TGTGCCAGCAGTTCTGGGGACCCGGGGGGAAACTATGGCTACACCTTC. Translated, it gives CASSSGDPGGNYGYTF. V is TRBV28 and J is TRBJ1-2; D might be TRBD1 (5 bases). Deletions cut 4 bases from V and 2 bases from J, with 17 bases between. This CDR3 has 16 amino acids. CDR1 is MDHEN and CDR2 is SYDVKM in the germline V gene.

The chain recombines TRBV19 with TRBJ1-2; D is unresolved. Trimming shortened V by 8 bases and J by 7 bases, and 20 bases separated the two germline ends. The V gene's germline CDR1 is LNHDA and CDR2 SQIVND (reference sequence). The CDR3 runs 14 residues. CDR3 loop: CASGPDEGEGGYTF. The CDR3, as DNA: TGTGCCAGTGGCCCCGACGAGGGCGAGGGTGGCTACACCTTC.

The chain carries TRBV5-1 and TRBJ2-7; 9 bases match TRBD1. The trim removed 5 bases at V and 3 bases at J, leaving 3 bases unmatched. In germline, CDR1 is SGHRS, CDR2 YFSETQ. This CDR3 has 13 residues. CDR3 nucleotide sequence: TGCGCCAGCAGGGAGGGACAGGGCTACGAGCAGTACTTC. It translates to CASREGQGYEQYF.

This chain connects TRBV30 to TRBJ1-1; D possibly corresponds to TRBD1 (5 bases). Trimming removed 1 base at V and 4 bases at J, with 16 bases between. The CDR3 covers 15 residues. CDR1 and CDR2 from the germline V gene are GTSNPN and SVGIG (reference sequence). CDR3: CAWSDLRRGSTEAFF. DNA of the CDR3: TGTGCCTGGAGTGACCTTAGGAGGGGAAGCACTGAAGCTTTCTTT.

This clone was counted only a few times. The chain links TRBV4-2 to TRBJ2-5; 7 positions match TRBD2. Germline lookup yields CDR1 LGHNA and CDR2 YNFKEQ. The CDR3 is 16 residues long. V trimming: 0 bases; J trimming: 2 bases; junction bases outside the gene matches: 6. Here the CDR3 reads CASSQEGRGRQETQYF. In nucleotides, the CDR3 is TGTGCCAGCAGCCAAGAGGGGCGGGGGAGACAAGAGACCCAGTACTTC.

The V call is TRBV3-1 (or the pseudogene TRBV3-2), the J call TRBJ1-6, with 8 bases fitting TRBD1. Germline assignment: CDR1 LGHDT and CDR2 YNNKEL (reference sequence). The junction had 3 bases not matched to a gene; V was cut back by 4 bases and J by 4 bases. The CDR3 loop spans 15 amino acids. Written as DNA, the CDR3 is TGTGCCAGCAGCCCGACAGGGGCTTATAATTCACCCCTCCACTTT. Its translation: CASSPTGAYNSPLHF.

The rearrangement links TRBV20-1 to TRBJ1-6; 8 bases are shared with TRBD1. Germline V gene sequence: CDR1 DFQATT, CDR2 SNEGSKA (reference sequence). The CDR3 has 13 residues. V shed 3 bases and J 10 bases; nucleotides not matched to a gene: 5. The CDR3 sequence: CSASAGGHSPLHF. The CDR3 DNA is TGCAGTGCTAGTGCAGGGGGCCACTCACCCCTCCACTTT.